This T cell receptor beta chain was obtained from a study of blood T cell repertoires in COVID-19. This clone was seen just once. In the authors' workflow: Using reference gene primer amplification, nucleated cell counts were estimated. Sequenced by immunoSEQ multiplex PCR; TCRdb stores in-frame clones only, minus some. The D gene and trimming were derived from the DNA, and the V and J assignments and clone size from that table. Found here are about 63,000 clones, approximately 87% of them singletons; the top ten hold under 6.5%. The clonotype was recovered from a man in his fifties or sixties with active COVID-19. The sequenced sample was peripheral blood.

CDR3 protein: CASSSWTSGPSGANVLTF. Here the CDR3 DNA reads TGCGCCAGCAGCTCCTGGACTAGCGGTCCCTCTGGGGCCAACGTCCTGACTTTC. The rearrangement links TRBV5-1 to TRBJ2-6; 10 nucleotides align to TRBD2. Germline CDR1 is SGHRS and CDR2 is YFSETQ. This CDR3 comprises 18 residues. J was trimmed by 0 bases and V by 3 bases; bases with no gene match: 6. The full variable domain, in which reference TRBV5-1 and TRBJ2-6 provide the parts outside the CDR3, is KAGVTQTPRYLIKTRGQQVTLSCSPISGHRSVSWYQQTPGQGLQFLFEYFSETQRNKGNFPGRFSGRQFSNSRSEMNVSTLELGDSALYLCASSSWTSGPSGANVLTFGAGSRLTVL.